This TCR beta chain was obtained from a study of blood T cell repertoires in COVID-19. Authors' data handling: Using reference gene primer amplification, nucleated cell counts were estimated. The assay was immunoSEQ multiplex PCR, and TCRdb's table has in-frame clones only and misses some. That table supplies the V and J calls and clone size; D and trimming were determined from the DNA. The table includes about 100,000 clones, roughly 85% detected once. The germline V and J ends were trimmed by 5 bases and 5 bases, with 15 bases remaining between them. Germline CDR1 SEHNR, CDR2 FQNEAQ (reference sequence). The CDR3 is 14 residues long.

The receptor was derived from a woman aged 70 to 79 with acute or convalescent COVID-19. Sample: peripheral blood. The chain couples TRBV7-9 to TRBJ1-2; D is perhaps TRBD1 (5 bases). Here the CDR3 reads CASSQTGTSYGYTF. CDR3 DNA: TGTGCCAGCAGCCAAACCGGGACTTCGTATGGCTACACCTTC.